The sequence of this T cell receptor beta chain was determined in a study of control samples from healthy donors and cancer patients. Clones were sequenced by immunoSEQ multiplex PCR, and TCRdb holds only the in-frame ones, with some missing. Among 130,000 to 150,000 clones listed, about 91% were seen once. CDR1 is SGHDT, CDR2 YYEEEE, per germline. This CDR3 is built from 15 residues. The V segment lost 0 bases and the J segment 6 bases; nucleotides outside the gene matches: 3. The sequence was obtained from a man younger than 45 in good health. The V call is TRBV5-6, the J call TRBJ1-6; 7 bases match TRBD1. The specimen was blood. The CDR3, as DNA: TGTGCCAGCAGCTTGGGGACAGGACGTAATTCACCCCTCCACTTT. This gives the protein CASSLGTGRNSPLHF. The full variable domain, in which reference TRBV5-6 and TRBJ1-6 provide the parts outside the CDR3, is DAGVTQSPTHLIKTRGQQVTLRCSPKSGHDTVSWYQQALGQGPQFIFQYYEEEERQRGNFPDRFSGHQFPNYSSELNVNALLLGDSALYLCASSLGTGRNSPLHFGNGTRLTVT.